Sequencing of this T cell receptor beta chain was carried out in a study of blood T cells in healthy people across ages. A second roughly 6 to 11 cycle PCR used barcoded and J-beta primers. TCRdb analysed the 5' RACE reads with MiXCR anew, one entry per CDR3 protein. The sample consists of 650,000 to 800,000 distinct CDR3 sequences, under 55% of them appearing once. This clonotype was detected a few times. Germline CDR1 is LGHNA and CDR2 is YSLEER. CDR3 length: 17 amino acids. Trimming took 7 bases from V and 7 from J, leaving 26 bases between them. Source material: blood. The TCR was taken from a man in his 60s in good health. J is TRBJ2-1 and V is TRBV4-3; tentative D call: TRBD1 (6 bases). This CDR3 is CASTSRLVRGLQNEQFF. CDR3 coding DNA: TGCGCCAGCACCTCAAGGCTGGTCAGGGGATTACAGAATGAGCAGTTCTTC.